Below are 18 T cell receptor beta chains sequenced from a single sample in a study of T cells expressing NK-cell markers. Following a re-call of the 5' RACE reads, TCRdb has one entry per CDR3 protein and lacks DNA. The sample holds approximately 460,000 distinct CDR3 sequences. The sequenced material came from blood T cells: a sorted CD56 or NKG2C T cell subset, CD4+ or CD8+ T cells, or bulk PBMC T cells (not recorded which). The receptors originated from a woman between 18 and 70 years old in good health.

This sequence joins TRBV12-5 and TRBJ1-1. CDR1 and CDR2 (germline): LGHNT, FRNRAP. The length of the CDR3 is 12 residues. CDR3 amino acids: CASGGPYTEAFF.

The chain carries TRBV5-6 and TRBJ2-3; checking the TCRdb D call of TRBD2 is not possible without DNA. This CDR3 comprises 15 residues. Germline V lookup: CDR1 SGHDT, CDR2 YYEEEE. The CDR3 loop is CASSSRLAGGDTQYF.

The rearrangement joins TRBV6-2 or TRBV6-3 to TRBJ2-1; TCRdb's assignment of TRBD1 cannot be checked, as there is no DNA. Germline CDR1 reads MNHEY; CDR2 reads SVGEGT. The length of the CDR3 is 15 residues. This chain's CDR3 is CASSFTGTGSSEQFF.

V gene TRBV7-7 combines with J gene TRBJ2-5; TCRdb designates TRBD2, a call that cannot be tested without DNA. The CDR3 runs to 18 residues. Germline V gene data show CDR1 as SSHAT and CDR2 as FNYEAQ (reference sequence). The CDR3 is CASSFRTSGGATQETQYF.

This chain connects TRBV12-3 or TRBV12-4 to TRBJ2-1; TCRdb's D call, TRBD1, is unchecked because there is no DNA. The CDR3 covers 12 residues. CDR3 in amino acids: CASSFPGGTQFF.

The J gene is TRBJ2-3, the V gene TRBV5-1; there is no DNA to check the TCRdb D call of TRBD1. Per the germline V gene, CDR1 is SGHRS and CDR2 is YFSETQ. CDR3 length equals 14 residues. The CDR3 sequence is CASSLGTGGITQYF.

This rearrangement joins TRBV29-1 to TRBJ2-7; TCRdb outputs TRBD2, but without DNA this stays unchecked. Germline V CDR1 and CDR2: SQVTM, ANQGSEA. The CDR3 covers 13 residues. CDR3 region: CSVGAAENYEQYF.

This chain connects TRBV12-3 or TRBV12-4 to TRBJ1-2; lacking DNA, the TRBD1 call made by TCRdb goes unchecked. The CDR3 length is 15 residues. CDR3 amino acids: CASSSDRDNNYGYTF.

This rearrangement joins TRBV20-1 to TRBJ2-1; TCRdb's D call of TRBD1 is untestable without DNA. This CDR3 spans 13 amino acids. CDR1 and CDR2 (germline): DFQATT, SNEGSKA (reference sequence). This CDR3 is CSAPRTPNNEQFF.

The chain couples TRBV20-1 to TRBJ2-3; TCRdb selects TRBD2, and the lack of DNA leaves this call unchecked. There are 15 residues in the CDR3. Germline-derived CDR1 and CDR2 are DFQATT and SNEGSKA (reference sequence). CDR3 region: CSASRLAGELNTQYF.

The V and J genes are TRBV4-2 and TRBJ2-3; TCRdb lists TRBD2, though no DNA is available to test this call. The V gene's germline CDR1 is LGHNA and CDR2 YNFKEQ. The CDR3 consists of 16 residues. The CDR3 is CASSPRAGARTDTQYF.

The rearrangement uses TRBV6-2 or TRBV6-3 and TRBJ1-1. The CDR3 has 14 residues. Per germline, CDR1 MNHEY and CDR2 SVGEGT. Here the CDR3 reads CASSHRGGNTEAFF.

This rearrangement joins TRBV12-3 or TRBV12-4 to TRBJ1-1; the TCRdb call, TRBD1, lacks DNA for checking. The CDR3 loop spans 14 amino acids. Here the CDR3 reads CASSSYLPGPEAFF.

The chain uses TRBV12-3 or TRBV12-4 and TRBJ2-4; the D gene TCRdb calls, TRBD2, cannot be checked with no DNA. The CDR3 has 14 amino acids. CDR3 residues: CASILDGAKNIQYF.

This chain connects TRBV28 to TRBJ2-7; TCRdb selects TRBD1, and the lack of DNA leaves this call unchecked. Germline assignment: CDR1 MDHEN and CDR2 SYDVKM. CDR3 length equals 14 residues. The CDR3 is CASSPGQGAYEQYF. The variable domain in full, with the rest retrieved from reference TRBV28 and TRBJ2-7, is DVKVTQSSRYLVKRTGEKVFLECVQDMDHENMFWYRQDPGLGLRLIYFSYDVKMKEKGDIPEGYSVSREKKERFSLILESASTNQTSMYLCASSPGQGAYEQYFGPGTRLTVT.

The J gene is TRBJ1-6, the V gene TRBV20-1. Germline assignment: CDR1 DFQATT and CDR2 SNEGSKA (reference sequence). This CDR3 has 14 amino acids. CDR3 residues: CSAHAGLGNSPLHF.

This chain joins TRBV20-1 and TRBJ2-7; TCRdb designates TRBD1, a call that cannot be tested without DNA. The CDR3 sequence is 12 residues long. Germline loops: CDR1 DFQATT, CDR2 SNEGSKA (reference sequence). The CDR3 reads CSASGTNYEQYF.

CDR3 sequence: CASSLGGQDAFF. The rearrangement joins TRBV11-2 to TRBJ1-1; TCRdb reports TRBD1, a call that lacks DNA to check it against. Germline-derived CDR1 and CDR2 are SGHAT and FQNNGV. This CDR3 has 12 residues. Based on the CDR3 plus reference TRBV11-2 and TRBJ1-1, the full variable domain is EAGVAQSPRYKIIEKRQSVAFWCNPISGHATLYWYQQILGQGPKLLIQFQNNGVVDDSQLPKDRFSAERLKGVDSTLKIQPAKLEDSAVYLCASSLGGQDAFFGQGTRLTVV.